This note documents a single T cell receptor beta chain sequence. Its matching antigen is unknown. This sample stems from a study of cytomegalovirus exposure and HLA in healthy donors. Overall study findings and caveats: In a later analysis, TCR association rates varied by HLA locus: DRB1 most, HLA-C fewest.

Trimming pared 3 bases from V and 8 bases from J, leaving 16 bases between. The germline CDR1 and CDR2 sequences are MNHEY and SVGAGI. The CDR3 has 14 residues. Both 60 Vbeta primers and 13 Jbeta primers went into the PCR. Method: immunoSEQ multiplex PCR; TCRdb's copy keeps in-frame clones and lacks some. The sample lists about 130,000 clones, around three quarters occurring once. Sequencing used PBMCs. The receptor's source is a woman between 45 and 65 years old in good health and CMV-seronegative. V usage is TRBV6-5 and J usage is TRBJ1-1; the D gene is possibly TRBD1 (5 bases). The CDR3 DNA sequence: TGTGCCAGCAGTTATAAGGGTGGGGCCCCCGAAGCTTTCTTT. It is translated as CASSYKGGAPEAFF.